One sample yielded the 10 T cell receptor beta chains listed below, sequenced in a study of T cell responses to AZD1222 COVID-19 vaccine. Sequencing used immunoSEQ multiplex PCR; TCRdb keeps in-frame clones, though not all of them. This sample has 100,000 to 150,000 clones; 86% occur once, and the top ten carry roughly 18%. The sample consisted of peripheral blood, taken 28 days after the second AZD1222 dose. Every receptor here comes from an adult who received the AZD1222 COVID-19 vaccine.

The CDR3 DNA sequence: TGTGCCAGCAGCTTAGCGTTGACTAGCGGGGGCGAGAGCTCCTACAATGAGCAGTTCTTC. Translating gives CASSLALTSGGESSYNEQFF. The chain joins TRBV7-8 to TRBJ2-1, with 12 bases matching TRBD2. The CDR3 loop spans 20 amino acids. Germline loops: CDR1 SGHVS, CDR2 FQNEAQ. With V trimmed by 0 bases and J by 0 bases, 9 bases remained unmatched.

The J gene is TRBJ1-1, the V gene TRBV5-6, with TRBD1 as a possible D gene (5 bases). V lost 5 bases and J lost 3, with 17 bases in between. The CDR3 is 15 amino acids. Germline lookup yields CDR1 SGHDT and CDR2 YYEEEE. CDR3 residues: CASRHGGTKDTEAFF. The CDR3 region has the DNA TGTGCCAGCAGACACGGGGGAACAAAAGACACTGAAGCTTTCTTT.

The CDR3 nucleotides are TGTGCCAGCAGCGTACGACTAGCGGGCCTAGGGGAGCAGTTCTTC. It codes for CASSVRLAGLGEQFF. The J gene is TRBJ2-1, the V gene TRBV7-6; TRBD2 aligns across 10 bases. The J segment lost 10 bases and the V segment lost 5 bases, leaving 11 bases of the junction unmatched. CDR3 size: 15 residues. Germline loops: CDR1 SGHVS, CDR2 FNYEAQ.

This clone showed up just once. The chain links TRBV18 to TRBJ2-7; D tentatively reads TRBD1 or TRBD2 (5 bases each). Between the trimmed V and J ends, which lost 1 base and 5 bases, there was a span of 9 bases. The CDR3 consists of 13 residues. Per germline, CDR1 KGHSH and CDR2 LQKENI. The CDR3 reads CASSPRGSHEQYF. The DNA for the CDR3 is TGTGCCAGCTCACCACGGGGGTCCCACGAGCAGTACTTC.

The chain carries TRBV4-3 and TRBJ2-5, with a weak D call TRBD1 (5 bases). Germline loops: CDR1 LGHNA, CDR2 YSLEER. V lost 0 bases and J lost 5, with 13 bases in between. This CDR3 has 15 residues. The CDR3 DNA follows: TGCGCCAGCAGCCAAGATAAAGGGGCTTGGGAGACCCAGTACTTC. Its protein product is CASSQDKGAWETQYF.

CDR3 DNA sequence: TGCGCCAGCAGCTTGGTAGGGGGCGATGGCTACACCTTC. It yields the protein CASSLVGGDGYTF. The rearrangement links TRBV5-1 to TRBJ1-2, with 7 bases fitting TRBD1. Germline trimming cut 0 bases from V and 6 bases from J; bases unmatched to any gene: 2. The CDR3 consists of 13 residues. Looked up from germline, CDR1 is SGHRS and CDR2 is YFSETQ. The variable domain in full, completed from reference TRBV5-1 and TRBJ1-2, reads KAGVTQTPRYLIKTRGQQVTLSCSPISGHRSVSWYQQTPGQGLQFLFEYFSETQRNKGNFPGRFSGRQFSNSRSEMNVSTLELGDSALYLCASSLVGGDGYTFGSGTRLTVV.

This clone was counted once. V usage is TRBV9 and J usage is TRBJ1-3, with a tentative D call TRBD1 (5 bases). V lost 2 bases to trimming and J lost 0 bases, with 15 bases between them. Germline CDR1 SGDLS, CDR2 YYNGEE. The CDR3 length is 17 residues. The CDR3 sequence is CASSVDSTAFSGNTIYF. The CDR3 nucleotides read TGTGCCAGCAGCGTGGACTCGACAGCCTTCTCTGGAAACACCATATATTTT.

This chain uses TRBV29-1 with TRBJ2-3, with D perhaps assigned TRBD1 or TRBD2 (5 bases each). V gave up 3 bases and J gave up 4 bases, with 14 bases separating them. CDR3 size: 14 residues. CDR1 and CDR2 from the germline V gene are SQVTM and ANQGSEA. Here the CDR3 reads CSVDAQGEADTQYF. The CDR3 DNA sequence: TGCAGCGTTGATGCCCAGGGAGAAGCAGATACGCAGTATTTT.

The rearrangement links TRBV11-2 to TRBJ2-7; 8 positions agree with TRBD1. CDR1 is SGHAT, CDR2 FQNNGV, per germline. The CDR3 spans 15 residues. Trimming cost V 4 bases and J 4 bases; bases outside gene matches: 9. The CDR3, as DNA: TGTGCCAGCAGCTCCAGGGGGCGCAATCCTTACGAGCAGTACTTC. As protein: CASSSRGRNPYEQYF.

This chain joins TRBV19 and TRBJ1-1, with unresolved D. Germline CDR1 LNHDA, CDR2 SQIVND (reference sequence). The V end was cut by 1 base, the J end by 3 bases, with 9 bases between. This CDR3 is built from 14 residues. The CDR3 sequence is CASSIVARDTEAFF. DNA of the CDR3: TGTGCCAGTAGTATAGTCGCGCGGGACACTGAAGCTTTCTTT.